Given below is one T cell receptor beta chain in context. Participant age was roughly 18 to 90 years, and participants resided in 20 to 30 US areas. Profiled with immunoSEQ multiplex PCR; TCRdb holds only in-frame clones, not every one. This table holds about 330,000 clones, 87% found once. This record belongs to a study of blood T cell repertoires in COVID-19. As for the study in general: COVID-19 samples collected from the United States, Italy and Spain covered acute and convalescent phases. Sample material is recorded as cDNA or gDNA derived from T cells, B-cell-depleted T cells, or PBMCs.

The CDR3 is made up of 13 amino acids. Germline lookup yields CDR1 SGHRS and CDR2 YFSETQ. The V and J ends lost 0 bases and 4 bases respectively, with 7 bases between them. This TCR came from a woman in her twenties or thirties who had recovered from COVID-19. The V and J genes are TRBV5-1 and TRBJ2-5; D call uncertain. The sequenced sample consisted of PBMCs or T cells enriched from blood (not recorded which). The CDR3 region has the DNA TGCGCCAGCAGCTTGGCCCTGGCAGAGACCCAGTACTTC. Encoded protein: CASSLALAETQYF. The full variable domain, with the rest looked up from reference TRBV5-1 and TRBJ2-5, is KAGVTQTPRYLIKTRGQQVTLSCSPISGHRSVSWYQQTPGQGLQFLFEYFSETQRNKGNFPGRFSGRQFSNSRSEMNVSTLELGDSALYLCASSLALAETQYFGPGTRLLVL.